A single sample is the source of the 18 T cell receptor beta chains below, sequenced in a study of blood T cell repertoires in COVID-19. Sequencing used immunoSEQ multiplex PCR; TCRdb keeps in-frame clones, though not all of them. This table has approximately 90,000 clones, 85% appearing once. The specimen sequenced was peripheral blood. The source is a man older than 75 with acute or convalescent COVID-19.

The gene calls are TRBV18 and TRBJ2-3; D is undetermined. The CDR3 extends over 14 amino acids. Trimming left V 2 bases short and J 0 bases short, with 6 bases between. The germline gives CDR1 KGHSH, CDR2 LQKENI. The CDR3 sequence is CASSPSASTDTQYF. In DNA form, the CDR3 reads TGTGCCAGCTCACCAAGCGCTAGCACAGATACGCAGTATTTT.

This clone has a single count. This chain joins TRBV27 and TRBJ2-7; 11 positions match TRBD1. The CDR3 length is 14 residues. Per the germline V gene, CDR1 is MNHEY and CDR2 is SMNVEV (reference sequence). J was trimmed by 2 bases and V by 10 bases; bases with no gene match: 7. The CDR3 here is CATRVDRGPYEQYF. DNA of the CDR3: TGTGCCACACGGGTGGACAGGGGGCCCTACGAGCAGTACTTC.

This rearrangement joins TRBV19 to TRBJ2-4, with D maybe TRBD1 (5 bases). CDR1 is LNHDA and CDR2 is SQIVND in the germline V gene (reference sequence). This CDR3 is built from 16 residues. V lost 2 bases and J 1 base, leaving 12 bases between the germline ends. The CDR3 is CASSISGFAAKNIQYF. CDR3 in DNA: TGTGCCAGTAGTATATCAGGGTTTGCGGCCAAAAACATTCAGTACTTC.

The chain has TRBV6-2 or TRBV6-3 and TRBJ1-5, with 8 bases matching TRBD1. Germline V gene data show CDR1 as MNHEY and CDR2 as SVGEGT. V was clipped by 7 bases and J by 6 bases; unmatched bases: 20. This CDR3 region has 18 residues. CDR3 region: CASTYGQGAIEWRQPQHF. The DNA of the CDR3 is TGTGCCAGCACTTATGGGCAGGGGGCGATTGAATGGCGTCAGCCCCAGCATTTT.

The chain carries TRBV18 and TRBJ1-1; the D is unclear. Trimming cost V 4 bases and J 5 bases, with 11 bases left between them. The CDR3 consists of 13 residues. CDR1 and CDR2 (germline): KGHSH, LQKENI. The DNA for the CDR3 is TGTGCCAGCTCACTAGCCGGGAAGACTGAAGCTTTCTTT. It yields the protein CASSLAGKTEAFF. The entire variable domain, with the rest obtained from reference TRBV18 and TRBJ1-1, is as follows: NAGVMQNPRHLVRRRGQEARLRCSPMKGHSHVYWYRQLPEEGLKFMVYLQKENIIDESGMPKERFSAEFPKEGPSILRIQQVVRGDSAAYFCASSLAGKTEAFFGQGTRLTVV.

The rearrangement links TRBV2 to TRBJ1-6; 9 bases line up with TRBD1. J lost 0 bases, V lost 0 bases, and 0 bases had no gene match. Germline assignment: CDR1 SNHLY and CDR2 FYNNEI. The CDR3 runs to 17 residues. CDR3 bases: TGTGCCAGCAGTGAAGCGGGACAGGGCTCCTATAATTCACCCCTCCACTTT. Translating gives CASSEAGQGSYNSPLHF.

The genes are TRBV5-8 and TRBJ1-3; TRBD1 agrees at 9 bases. The CDR3 runs to 16 residues. Unmatched junction bases numbered 7, after V lost 4 bases and J lost 2 bases. Germline V CDR1 and CDR2: SGHTS, YDEGEE. The CDR3 bases are TGTGCCAGCAGCGGAACAACAGGGGGCCCTGGAAACACCATATATTTT. It encodes CASSGTTGGPGNTIYF. The full variable domain, its missing parts supplied by reference TRBV5-8 and TRBJ1-3, is EAGVTQSPTHLIKTRGQQATLRCSPISGHTSVYWYQQALGLGLQFLLWYDEGEERNRGNFPPRFSGRQFPNYSSELNVNALELEDSALYLCASSGTTGGPGNTIYFGEGSWLTVV.

The rearrangement links TRBV2 to TRBJ2-3; no reliable D call. The germline V gene encodes CDR1 SNHLY and CDR2 FYNNEI. The CDR3 totals 12 residues. Trimming left V 2 bases short and J 6 bases short, with 6 bases between. The CDR3 loop is CASSELVDTQYF. The CDR3 bases are TGTGCCAGCAGTGAACTTGTGGATACGCAGTATTTT. Drawing the rest from reference TRBV2 and TRBJ2-3, the complete variable domain is EPEVTQTPSHQVTQMGQEVILRCVPISNHLYFYWYRQILGQKVEFLVSFYNNEISEKSEIFDDQFSVERPDGSNFTLKIRSTKLEDSAMYFCASSELVDTQYFGPGTRLTVL.

CDR3 loop: CASSQHYRTTNEKLFF. The DNA for the CDR3 is TGCGCCAGCAGTCAACACTACAGGACAACTAATGAAAAACTGTTTTTT. The rearrangement uses TRBV23-1 and TRBJ1-4; perhaps TRBD1 as D (5 bases). TRBV23-1 is flagged as an ORF with uncertain function. The CDR3 runs 16 residues. V was cut by 2 bases and J by 0 bases, with 10 bases left in between.

This clone appeared once. The V call is TRBV27, the J call TRBJ1-2; 10 bases align to TRBD1. V gave up 3 bases and J gave up 7 bases; unmatched junction bases: 11. Germline V lookup: CDR1 MNHEY, CDR2 SMNVEV (reference sequence). CDR3 length: 16 amino acids. The DNA for the CDR3 is TGTGCCAGCAGTTTGGGGAGGCAGCGGACAGGGGGTGGCTACACCTTC. Amino acid sequence: CASSLGRQRTGGGYTF.

V and J are TRBV19 and TRBJ2-3; TRBD1 matches 7 bases. CDR3 length: 14 residues. V lost 2 bases to trimming and J lost 10 bases; unmatched junction nucleotides: 9. Germline assignment: CDR1 LNHDA and CDR2 SQIVND (reference sequence). In DNA form, the CDR3 reads TGTGCCAGTAGTATATCCACAGGGGTTCTTGCGCAGTATTTT. Its protein is CASSISTGVLAQYF.

The chain carries TRBV6-4 and TRBJ1-2; D is perhaps TRBD1 (5 bases). The CDR3 is made up of 14 amino acids. CDR1 and CDR2 from the germline V gene are MRHNA and SNTAGT. V dropped 2 bases and J dropped 4 bases, with 11 bases sitting between them. CDR3 nucleotides: TGTGCCAGCAGTGACGAAGGGGTCGGCTATGGCTACACCTTC. Protein: CASSDEGVGYGYTF.

V usage is TRBV18 and J usage is TRBJ2-7, with D perhaps TRBD2 (6 bases). Germline V gene lookup returns CDR1 KGHSH and CDR2 LQKENI. V lost 3 bases, J lost 5 bases, and 29 bases lay in between. The CDR3 is made up of 19 amino acids. CDR3 amino acids: CASSPLSGAGLLPNHEQYF. Written as DNA, the CDR3 is TGTGCCAGCTCACCCCTGTCGGGTGCGGGACTCCTCCCAAATCACGAGCAGTACTTC.

The genes are TRBV19 and TRBJ2-7; 8 bases map to TRBD1. The CDR3 covers 14 residues. Germline trimming cut 11 bases from V and 6 bases from J; bases unmatched to any gene: 15. Germline V gene lookup returns CDR1 LNHDA and CDR2 SQIVND (reference sequence). DNA for the CDR3: TGTGCCTCGTCCGGGACAGGAGTTTTAGTCGAGCAGTACTTC. This codes for CASSGTGVLVEQYF.

The chain uses TRBV4-1 and TRBJ2-7; D is ambiguous. Trimming removed 0 bases from V and 3 bases from J, with 6 bases in between. Germline V gives CDR1 MGHRA, CDR2 YSYEKL. The CDR3 sequence is 13 residues long. The CDR3 loop is CASSQDTSYEQYF. DNA for the CDR3: TGCGCCAGCAGCCAAGACACCAGCTACGAGCAGTACTTC.

In the case of this clone: The same CDR3 is also encoded by other DNA sequences in this sample. The genes are TRBV18 and TRBJ2-5; D is unresolved. The germline V gene has CDR1 KGHSH and CDR2 LQKENI. The CDR3 runs to 14 residues. Trimming left V 0 bases short and J 0 bases short, with 5 bases between. The CDR3 bases are TGTGCCAGCTCACCACCGGGCCACCAAGAGACCCAGTACTTC. Translated, it gives CASSPPGHQETQYF. The full variable domain, in which reference TRBV18 and TRBJ2-5 provide the parts outside the CDR3, is NAGVMQNPRHLVRRRGQEARLRCSPMKGHSHVYWYRQLPEEGLKFMVYLQKENIIDESGMPKERFSAEFPKEGPSILRIQQVVRGDSAAYFCASSPPGHQETQYFGPGTRLLVL.

The V call is TRBV15, the J call TRBJ2-1; 10 bases agree with TRBD2. V shed 3 bases and J 10 bases; nucleotides not matched to a gene: 6. The CDR3 is 14 amino acids. From germline, CDR1 is LNHNV and CDR2 YYDKDF (reference sequence). The CDR3 sequence is CATSRGLASQEQFF. CDR3 sequence (DNA): TGTGCCACCAGCAGGGGACTAGCGTCTCAGGAGCAGTTCTTC.

CDR3 region: CASSYGTSGRRNEQFF. Here the CDR3 DNA reads TGCGCCAGCAGCTACGGGACTAGCGGGAGACGCAATGAGCAGTTCTTC. The chain joins TRBV5-1 to TRBJ2-1; TRBD2 matches 14 bases. The junction had 5 bases not matched to a gene; V was cut back by 3 bases and J by 6 bases. The germline gives CDR1 SGHRS, CDR2 YFSETQ. This CDR3 has 16 amino acids.